This T cell receptor (beta chain) derives from a study of human T cells and chemical hapten exposure. Time point of the sample: patch test 1, 2 weeks after DPC sensitization. Stated treatment: therapeutic diphenylcyclopropenone sensitization with weekly scalp DPC. As for this clonotype: An end of the junction differs from the germline gene, which may be a read error.

Via MiXCR, TCRdb re-called the RACE reads, giving one row per CDR3 protein. The repertoire consists of 75,000 to 100,000 distinct CDR3 sequences, with about 11% occurring once and the leading ten covering roughly 2.2%. The germline V gene encodes CDR1 SSHAT and CDR2 FNYEAQ (reference sequence). The CDR3 spans 15 residues. This sequence joins TRBV7-7 and TRBJ2-4; D unclear. This receptor was obtained from a man aged 40-49 years with alopecia areata. Some clones in this sample may be carry-over from other donors' samples. The starting material was whole blood, obtained in connection with sensitization to the hapten diphenylcyclopropenone (DPC). The CDR3 sequence is CASRFGFLAKNIQYF. The CDR3 nucleotides read TGTGCTAGCAGGTTTGGGTTTCTAGCCAAAAACATTCAGTACTTC.